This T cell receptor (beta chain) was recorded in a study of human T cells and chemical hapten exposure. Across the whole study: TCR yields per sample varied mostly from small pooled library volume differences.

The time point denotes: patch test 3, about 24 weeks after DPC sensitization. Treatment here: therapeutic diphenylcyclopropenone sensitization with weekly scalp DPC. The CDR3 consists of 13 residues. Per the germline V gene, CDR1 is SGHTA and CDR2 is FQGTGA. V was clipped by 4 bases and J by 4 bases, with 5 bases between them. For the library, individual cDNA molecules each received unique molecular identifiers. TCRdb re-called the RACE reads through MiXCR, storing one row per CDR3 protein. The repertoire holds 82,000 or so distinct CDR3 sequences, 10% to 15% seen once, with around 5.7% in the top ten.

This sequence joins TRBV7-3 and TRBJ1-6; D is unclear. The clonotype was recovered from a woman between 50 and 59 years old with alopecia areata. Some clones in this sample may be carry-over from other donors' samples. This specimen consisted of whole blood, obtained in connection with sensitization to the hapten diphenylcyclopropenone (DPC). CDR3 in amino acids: CASSSQYNSPLHF. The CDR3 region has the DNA TGTGCCAGCAGCTCCCAATATAATTCACCCCTCCACTTT.